This T cell receptor beta chain originates from a study of identifying expanded T cells in peripheral blood. Germline assignment: CDR1 MNHNS and CDR2 SASEGT. The V end lost 9 bases, the J end lost 11 bases, and 22 bases lay between the germline ends. The CDR3 covers 13 residues. The table came from immunoSEQ multiplex PCR; TCRdb's copy has only in-frame clones and leaves some out. The sample lists just under 65,000 clones; around 87% were seen once. Sequencing was carried out using blood. The sequence was collected from a person between 18 and 69 years old in good health. The rearrangement uses TRBV6-1 and TRBJ1-2; possibly TRBD1 for D (5 bases). CDR3 bases: TGTGCCAGTGGGCCGGGGACCGGCTTTGGATACACCTTC. This translates into CASGPGTGFGYTF.